The sample holds many counts of the clone carrying this TCR beta chain. Its antigen is unknown. The sample originates from a study of cytomegalovirus exposure and HLA in healthy donors. The wider study: Early release data held tens of millions of unique TCRs from HLA-typed donors. General study points: Several of the most significant clusters were apparently associated with common viral pathogens in a later analysis.

V lost 1 base and J 1 base, leaving 19 bases between the germline ends. This CDR3 is built from 18 residues. Germline CDR1 is LNHDA and CDR2 is SQIVND (reference sequence). The donors (healthy individuals) were bone marrow donors. It was with 60 Vbeta and 13 Jbeta primers that the PCR ran. Repertoires were generated with immunoSEQ multiplex PCR, while TCRdb's copy carries only in-frame clones and drops some. This sample has 95,000 to 150,000 clones, with 65% to 80% found just once. This clonotype originated in a man aged 60-69 years in good health and CMV-seropositive. J is TRBJ1-1 and V is TRBV19, with a possible D match to TRBD1 (6 bases). The sequencing input was PBMCs. CDR3 region: CASSIVPVGAGPNTEAFF. DNA of the CDR3: TGTGCCAGTAGTATAGTCCCTGTGGGGGCCGGACCGAACACTGAAGCTTTCTTT.